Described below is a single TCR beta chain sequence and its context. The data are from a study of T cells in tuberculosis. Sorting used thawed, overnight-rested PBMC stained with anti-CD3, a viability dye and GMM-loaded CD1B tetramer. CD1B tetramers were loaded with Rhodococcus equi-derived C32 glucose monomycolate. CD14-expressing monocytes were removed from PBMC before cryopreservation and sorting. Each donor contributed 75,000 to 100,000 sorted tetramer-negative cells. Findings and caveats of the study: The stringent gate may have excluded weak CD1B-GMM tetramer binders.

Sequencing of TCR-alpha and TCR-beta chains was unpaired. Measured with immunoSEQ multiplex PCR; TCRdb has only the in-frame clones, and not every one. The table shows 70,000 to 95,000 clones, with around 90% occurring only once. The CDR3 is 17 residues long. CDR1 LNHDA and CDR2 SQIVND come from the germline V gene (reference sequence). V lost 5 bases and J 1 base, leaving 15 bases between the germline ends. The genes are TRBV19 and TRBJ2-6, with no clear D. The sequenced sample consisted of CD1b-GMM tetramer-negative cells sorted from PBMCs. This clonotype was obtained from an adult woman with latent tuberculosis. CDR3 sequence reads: CASSLGFRPSGANVLTF. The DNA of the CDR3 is TGTGCCAGTAGTTTGGGCTTTCGCCCTTCTGGGGCCAACGTCCTGACTTTC. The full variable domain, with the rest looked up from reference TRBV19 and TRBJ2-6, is DGGITQSPKYLFRKEGQNVTLSCEQNLNHDAMYWYRQDPGQGLRLIYYSQIVNDFQKGDIAEGYSVSREKKESFPLTVTSAQKNPTAFYLCASSLGFRPSGANVLTFGAGSRLTVL.